This entry lists 32 T cell receptor beta chains sequenced from one sample in a study of blood T cell repertoires in COVID-19. TCRdb keeps only in-frame clones here, not all; method: immunoSEQ multiplex PCR. The sample has under 150,000 clones, approximately 80% seen once; the top ten hold about 38%. Sample: peripheral blood. The receptor set was obtained from a human donor in a cohort sampled during active COVID-19.

CDR3 sequence (DNA): TGTGCCAGCAGCCCTAACGGACACGCAAGGGGCTATAATTCACCCCTCCACTTT. Residues: CASSPNGHARGYNSPLHF. This chain links TRBV11-2 with TRBJ1-6, with D perhaps matching TRBD1 (5 bases). The CDR3 length is 18 residues. V shed 5 bases and J shed 3 bases, with 20 bases lying between them. Looked up from germline, CDR1 is SGHAT and CDR2 is FQNNGV.

This clone was counted a single time. J is TRBJ1-1 and V is TRBV4-1; D remains ambiguous. Trimming cost V 5 bases and J 3 bases, with 16 bases left between them. The germline CDR1 and CDR2 sequences are MGHRA and YSYEKL. There are 15 residues in the CDR3. CDR3 DNA: TGCGCCAGCAGCGCTCCCCGGGTATGGTACACTGAAGCTTTCTTT. Translating it yields CASSAPRVWYTEAFF.

This sequence joins TRBV24-1 and TRBJ2-1; TRBD2 agrees at 12 bases. The germline V gene has CDR1 KGHDR and CDR2 SFDVKD. The trim removed 3 bases at V and 3 bases at J, leaving 2 bases unmatched. CDR3 length: 16 amino acids. The CDR3 is CATSDLAGGDYNEQFF. Here the CDR3 DNA reads TGTGCCACCAGTGATCTAGCGGGGGGGGACTACAATGAGCAGTTCTTC.

This chain uses TRBV9 with TRBJ2-7, with D possibly being TRBD1 (6 bases). The CDR3 has 15 amino acids. Germline loops: CDR1 SGDLS, CDR2 YYNGEE. The germline V and J ends were trimmed by 3 bases and 3 bases, with 16 bases remaining between them. The chain's CDR3 is CASSAEPGQRYEQYF. CDR3 sequence (DNA): TGTGCCAGCAGCGCTGAACCGGGACAACGCTACGAGCAGTACTTC.

The chain combines TRBV19 with TRBJ1-4, with D hard to call. With 5 bases removed from V and 7 bases from J, the gap between germline ends came to 17 bases. Germline CDR1 and CDR2: LNHDA and SQIVND (reference sequence). CDR3 size: 15 residues. The chain's CDR3 is CASSFSGLSSEKLFF. In nucleotides, the CDR3 is TGTGCCAGTAGTTTCAGCGGCCTATCCTCTGAAAAACTGTTTTTT.

The chain carries TRBV4-3 and TRBJ1-2; D is uncertain. The V and J ends lost 0 bases and 4 bases respectively, with 15 bases between them. The CDR3 spans 16 residues. Germline V gene lookup returns CDR1 LGHNA and CDR2 YSLEER. The CDR3 DNA sequence: TGCGCCAGCAGCCAAGACGCGTCGATTGTGCTCTATGGCTACACCTTC. Its translation is CASSQDASIVLYGYTF.

The chain uses TRBV2 and TRBJ1-5; tentatively, D is TRBD1 (6 bases). The germline V gene encodes CDR1 SNHLY and CDR2 FYNNEI. The CDR3 is made up of 17 amino acids. V was clipped by 5 bases and J by 2 bases, with 19 bases between them. The CDR3 DNA reads as TGTGCCAGCAGTCAACCGGCAGGGGCTCTCCGCAATCAGCCCCAGCATTTT. Its translation is CASSQPAGALRNQPQHF.

The genes are TRBV5-1 and TRBJ2-7; weak D call: TRBD2 (6 bases). V lost 1 base to trimming and J lost 3 bases, with 8 bases between them. Looked up from germline, CDR1 is SGHRS and CDR2 is YFSETQ. The CDR3 sequence is 13 residues long. CDR3 region: CASSLFSGYEQYF. The CDR3 bases are TGCGCCAGCAGCTTGTTTAGCGGCTACGAGCAGTACTTC.

The rearrangement uses TRBV4-1 and TRBJ2-3; D remains ambiguous. Germline values: CDR1 MGHRA, CDR2 YSYEKL. This CDR3 is built from 17 residues. V was shortened by 0 bases and J by 2 bases, with 15 bases between the two germline ends. As DNA, the CDR3 is TGCGCCAGCAGCCAAGACCCAGGTGGCCCCTTCACAGATACGCAGTATTTT. It encodes CASSQDPGGPFTDTQYF.

CDR3 residues: CASSQFSNEQFF. For the CDR3, the DNA is TGCGCCAGCAGCCAGTTCTCTAATGAGCAGTTCTTC. The V and J genes are TRBV4-1 and TRBJ2-1; the D is unclear. CDR3 length: 12 amino acids. The V and J ends lost 3 bases and 7 bases respectively, with 7 bases between them. Per the germline V gene, CDR1 is MGHRA and CDR2 is YSYEKL.

The chain links TRBV4-3 to TRBJ2-3; 11 nucleotides line up with TRBD2. CDR3 length: 16 residues. V was clipped by 0 bases and J by 5 bases; unmatched bases: 4. Germline loops: CDR1 LGHNA, CDR2 YSLEER. The CDR3 loop is CASSQESLAGGDTQYF. DNA of the CDR3: TGCGCCAGCAGCCAAGAAAGCCTAGCGGGGGGAGATACGCAGTATTTT.

This chain connects TRBV9 to TRBJ2-3, with TRBD2 matching over 7 bases. Germline lookup yields CDR1 SGDLS and CDR2 YYNGEE. V lost 0 bases, J lost 5 bases, and 6 bases stayed unmatched. This CDR3 has 15 residues. The CDR3 coding sequence is TGTGCCAGCAGCGTAGGTGGGGTAGCGGGAGATACGCAGTATTTT. Its protein is CASSVGGVAGDTQYF.

This clone was picked up many times. The chain carries TRBV5-6 and TRBJ2-1; 8 positions agree with TRBD2. V shed 2 bases and J 1 base; nucleotides not matched to a gene: 2. From germline, CDR1 is SGHDT and CDR2 YYEEEE. The CDR3 spans 15 residues. CDR3 DNA sequence: TGTGCCAGCAGCTTAACTAGCGGATCCTACAATGAGCAGTTCTTC. The encoded protein is CASSLTSGSYNEQFF.

The rearrangement links TRBV3-1 (or the pseudogene TRBV3-2) to TRBJ2-7; a weak D match, TRBD2 (6 bases). V lost 4 bases, J lost 4 bases, and 20 bases lay in between. The CDR3 consists of 16 residues. CDR1 and CDR2 from the germline V gene are LGHDT and YNNKEL (reference sequence). The CDR3 DNA sequence: TGTGCCAGCAGCCCAGGGACTTACAGCCTGGGATACGAGCAGTACTTC. Translated, it gives CASSPGTYSLGYEQYF.

The chain uses TRBV9 and TRBJ2-2, with 8 bases fitting TRBD2. The CDR3 loop spans 14 amino acids. Germline-derived CDR1 and CDR2 are SGDLS and YYNGEE. J gave up 6 bases and V 0 bases, and 1 base lay outside the gene matches. The CDR3 sequence: CASSVEAGAGELFF. CDR3 sequence (DNA): TGTGCCAGCAGCGTAGAAGCGGGGGCCGGGGAGCTGTTTTTT.

This chain joins TRBV7-9 and TRBJ1-2, with D unclear. Germline CDR1 is SEHNR and CDR2 is FQNEAQ (reference sequence). The CDR3 sequence is 16 residues long. The germline V and J ends were trimmed by 1 base and 4 bases, with 16 bases remaining between them. This CDR3 is CASSLVTGGGIYGYTF. The DNA of the CDR3 is TGTGCCAGCAGCTTAGTGACGGGCGGCGGGATCTATGGCTACACCTTC.

The chain has TRBV5-1 and TRBJ1-4, with 8 bases that match TRBD1. V lost 0 bases and J lost 7; bases outside the gene matches: 2. The CDR3 has 14 residues. Germline V CDR1 and CDR2: SGHRS, YFSETQ. The CDR3, as DNA: TGCGCCAGCAGCTTGGACAGGGGGATTGAAAAACTGTTTTTT. Its translation: CASSLDRGIEKLFF. Full variable domain (remainder filled in from reference TRBV5-1 and TRBJ1-4): KAGVTQTPRYLIKTRGQQVTLSCSPISGHRSVSWYQQTPGQGLQFLFEYFSETQRNKGNFPGRFSGRQFSNSRSEMNVSTLELGDSALYLCASSLDRGIEKLFFGSGTQLSVL.

This sequence joins TRBV6-5 and TRBJ2-1; tentatively, D is TRBD2 (6 bases). The CDR3 covers 15 residues. The V end was cut by 2 bases, the J end by 6 bases, with 14 bases between. CDR1 MNHEY and CDR2 SVGAGI come from the germline V gene. The CDR3 nucleotides read TGTGCCAGCAGTTACATCCTAAGGAGGGGCAATGAGCAGTTCTTC. This codes for CASSYILRRGNEQFF.

The CDR3: CASSYTKGARTGNTIYF. The CDR3 region has the DNA TGTGCCAGCAGTTACACCAAGGGGGCGCGAACTGGAAACACCATATATTTT. The gene calls are TRBV6-2 or TRBV6-3 and TRBJ1-3, with TRBD1 matching 7 bases. CDR3 length: 17 residues. Germline-derived CDR1 and CDR2 are MNHEY and SVGEGT. The junction had 9 bases not matched to a gene; V was cut back by 2 bases and J by 2 bases.

This clone was counted between two and nine times. The chain links TRBV9 to TRBJ2-7, with unresolved D. Between the trimmed V and J ends, which lost 0 bases and 7 bases, there was a span of 20 bases. The length of the CDR3 is 16 residues. Germline CDR1 reads SGDLS; CDR2 reads YYNGEE. CDR3 bases: TGTGCCAGCAGCGTAGAGAAGACTGGAGATCCTAGGGAGCAGTACTTC. Residues: CASSVEKTGDPREQYF.

The chain joins TRBV7-2 to TRBJ1-6; 7 bases are shared with TRBD1. Germline V gene data show CDR1 as SGHTA and CDR2 as FQGNSA. V shed 1 base and J 11 bases; nucleotides not matched to a gene: 5. The CDR3 sequence is 14 residues long. The CDR3 protein is CASSLEGAAPPLHF. In DNA, the CDR3 is TGTGCCAGCAGCTTAGAGGGGGCCGCCCCACCCCTCCACTTT.

This clone came up once. The V gene is TRBV28, the J gene TRBJ2-2; possibly TRBD1 for D (7 bases). CDR1 and CDR2 from the germline V gene are MDHEN and SYDVKM. V lost 6 bases to trimming and J lost 0 bases, with 11 bases between them. The CDR3 length is 15 residues. For the CDR3, the DNA is TGTGCCAGCAGCTCAGGGGGGTCGAACACCGGGGAGCTGTTTTTT. Protein: CASSSGGSNTGELFF.

This clone was found once. V gene TRBV6-2 or TRBV6-3 combines with J gene TRBJ2-7; tentative D call: TRBD1 (6 bases). Germline CDR1 is MNHEY and CDR2 is SVGEGT. Between the trimmed V and J ends, which lost 2 bases and 5 bases, there was a span of 19 bases. The length of the CDR3 is 16 residues. The CDR3, as DNA: TGTGCCAGCAGTTACAGCGGACAGATCCTAGACGACGAGCAGTACTTC. Its protein product is CASSYSGQILDDEQYF.

CDR3 residues: CASSRSGLASETQYF. The CDR3 bases are TGTGCCAGCAGCCGGTCCGGGCTAGCAAGCGAGACCCAGTACTTC. V and J are TRBV5-6 and TRBJ2-5; the D gene is possibly TRBD2 (5 bases). V lost 4 bases, J lost 5 bases, and 18 bases lay in between. The germline gives CDR1 SGHDT, CDR2 YYEEEE. The CDR3 length is 15 residues.

V is TRBV25-1 and J is TRBJ2-5; maybe TRBD1 (5 bases). The germline V gene encodes CDR1 MGHDK and CDR2 SYGVNS. Trimming cost V 2 bases and J 5 bases, with 9 bases left between them. The CDR3 totals 13 residues. CDR3 region: CASSEAWGETQYF. The CDR3, as DNA: TGTGCCAGCAGTGAAGCGTGGGGCGAGACCCAGTACTTC.

V is TRBV5-6 and J is TRBJ1-2, with a weak D call TRBD1 (5 bases). The V gene lost 2 bases and the J gene lost 4 bases, with 9 bases spanning the gap. This CDR3 has 13 amino acids. Per the germline V gene, CDR1 is SGHDT and CDR2 is YYEEEE. The CDR3 DNA is TGTGCCAGCAGCTTAAGGGGTTCCTATGGCTACACCTTC. Translated: CASSLRGSYGYTF.

V is TRBV5-1 and J is TRBJ2-5; TRBD1 matches 7 bases. The CDR3 length is 15 residues. Germline CDR1 reads SGHRS; CDR2 reads YFSETQ. V was pared by 6 bases and J by 2 bases, with 10 bases of the junction left unmatched. The CDR3 coding sequence is TGCGCCAGCACACCCAAGGGACAGAGGCAAGAGACCCAGTACTTC. The encoded protein is CASTPKGQRQETQYF.

The chain employs TRBV28 and TRBJ1-2; 8 nucleotides align to TRBD1. The J segment lost 5 bases and the V segment lost 1 base, leaving 3 bases of the junction unmatched. This CDR3 is 14 amino acids long. Germline V gene data show CDR1 as MDHEN and CDR2 as SYDVKM. The chain's CDR3 is CASSLSQGGYGYTF. CDR3 in DNA: TGTGCCAGCAGTTTATCACAGGGGGGTTATGGCTACACCTTC.

The chain recombines TRBV9 with TRBJ1-2; D possibly corresponds to TRBD1 (6 bases). The CDR3 is 17 residues long. Germline V gene data show CDR1 as SGDLS and CDR2 as YYNGEE. Trimming left V 2 bases short and J 0 bases short, with 17 bases between. The chain's CDR3 is CASSVTPSQGSNYGYTF. The CDR3 nucleotides read TGTGCCAGCAGCGTGACCCCTTCTCAGGGGTCTAACTATGGCTACACCTTC.

J is TRBJ2-7 and V is TRBV11-3; D unresolved. The V gene's germline CDR1 is SGHNT and CDR2 YENEEA. The CDR3 has 14 residues. Trimming took off 5 bases at V and 3 bases at J, with 14 bases between the two ends. The CDR3 region is CASSPPGVGYEQYF. The CDR3 nucleotides are TGTGCCAGCAGCCCGCCGGGTGTGGGCTACGAGCAGTACTTC.

In regard to this clone: The same CDR3 also results from other DNA sequences found in this sample. The gene calls are TRBV30 and TRBJ2-3; D perhaps matches TRBD1 (6 bases). Germline V CDR1 and CDR2: GTSNPN, SVGIG (reference sequence). V lost 0 bases and J 0 bases, leaving 10 bases between the germline ends. This CDR3 spans 15 amino acids. The CDR3 DNA reads as TGTGCCTGGAGTGTAGGCACAGGGAGCACAGATACGCAGTATTTT. Its protein is CAWSVGTGSTDTQYF.

V and J are TRBV6-1 and TRBJ2-2, with TRBD1 matching over 7 bases. J gave up 4 bases and V 2 bases, and 7 bases lay outside the gene matches. Germline-derived CDR1 and CDR2 are MNHNS and SASEGT. This CDR3 comprises 16 residues. CDR3 sequence reads: CASSEWETGRTGELFF. In nucleotides, the CDR3 is TGTGCCAGCAGTGAATGGGAGACAGGGCGCACCGGGGAGCTGTTTTTT.